The rows below give T cell receptor beta chains drawn from one sample of a study of T cells in Graves' hyperthyroidism and ophthalmopathy. TCRdb re-called the multiplex PCR reads through MiXCR, storing one row per CDR3 protein. The sample contains roughly 580,000 distinct CDR3 sequences, 14% of which appear only once. The sequenced material came from blood. These receptors were taken from a woman aged 25 to 39 with Graves' hyperthyroidism that later progressed to Graves' ophthalmopathy. Each CDR3 is given with its conserved first and last residue. Fields, in order: D gene, clone size, V gene, J gene, CDR3 DNA, CDR3 protein. A D gene is named only where the DNA matches it firmly. Rows give clone size only sometimes, using once, few, many, or a class for an expanded clone.

NA,few,TRBV7-9,TRBJ1-1,TGTGCCAGCACCCCATCCCCGGGGGGGAACACTGAAGCTTTCTTT,CASTPSPGGNTEAFF
TRBD2,NA,TRBV14,TRBJ2-7,TGTGCCAGCAGCCAAGCGTGGACTAGGTACGAGCAGTACTTC,CASSQAWTRYEQYF
NA,many,TRBV20-1,TRBJ1-1,TGCAGTGCTAGAGCTGGGAGAGGAGGGAACACTGAAGCTTTCTTT,CSARAGRGGNTEAFF
TRBD2,few,TRBV5-1,TRBJ2-7,TGCGCCAGCAGCGGCGGACTAGCGGGAGGCGACGAGCAGTACTTC,CASSGGLAGGDEQYF
NA,many,TRBV15,TRBJ2-3,TGTGCCACCAGCAGAGATAACAGGGATACGCAGTATTTT,CATSRDNRDTQYF
TRBD2,many,TRBV12-3/TRBV12-4,TRBJ2-5,TGTGCCAGCAGTGCCGGGACTAGCGGGAGTACTTACCAAGAGACCCAGTACTTC,CASSAGTSGSTYQETQYF
TRBD1,NA,TRBV7-8,TRBJ2-7,TGTGCCAGCAGCTTAAGGGGGCCCTACGAGCAGTACTTC,CASSLRGPYEQYF
NA,many,TRBV10-3,TRBJ2-1,TGTGCCATCAGTGAGATTTCCTACAATGAGCAGTTCTTC,CAISEISYNEQFF
TRBD2,many,TRBV6-1,TRBJ2-1,TGTGCCAGCAGTCCCTCGGGGACTAGCGGGAGTGAAAGGCAGTTCTTC,CASSPSGTSGSERQFF
NA,NA,TRBV3-1,TRBJ2-7,TGTGCCAGCAGCCAAAATACTCCCTCAGGGAAATACCGTCCCTACGAGCAGTACTTC,CASSQNTPSGKYRPYEQYF
TRBD2,many,TRBV10-3,TRBJ2-3,TGTGCCATCAGTGAATCATCGGCTAGCGGGAGGTACGCAGATACGCAGTATTTT,CAISESSASGRYADTQYF
TRBD1,NA,TRBV30,TRBJ2-2,TGTGCCTGGAGTAATGGACAGGGATTCACCGGGGAGCTGTTTTTT,CAWSNGQGFTGELFF
NA,NA,TRBV6-2/TRBV6-3,TRBJ2-7,TGTGCCAGCCGAACGAGATTCGGGCCCTACGAGCAGTACTTC,CASRTRFGPYEQYF
TRBD2,many,TRBV2,TRBJ2-1,TGTGCCAGCAGTGGAACCGGGATATTGGGAAGCGGGAGGGCAACCTACAATGAGCAGTTCTTC,CASSGTGILGSGRATYNEQFF
TRBD1,many,TRBV27,TRBJ1-2,TGTGCCAGCAGTCGGGACAGGGGAGACTATGGCTACACCTTC,CASSRDRGDYGYTF
NA,many,TRBV20-1,TRBJ1-2,TGCAGTGCTAGAGAGGGCATGAGAGAGGGTTCGGCTGGCTACACCTTC,CSAREGMREGSAGYTF
TRBD2,few,TRBV3-1,TRBJ2-1,TGTGCCAGCAGCGCCACTAGCGTCAATGAGCAGTTCTTC,CASSATSVNEQFF
NA,many,TRBV28,TRBJ1-1,TGTGTCACGGAGGGGAACACTGAAGCTTTCTTT,CVTEGNTEAFF
NA,few,TRBV5-1,TRBJ1-2,TGCGCCAGCAGCTTGGAGGTCTCGAGGAGGGGCTACACCTTC,CASSLEVSRRGYTF
TRBD1,NA,TRBV24-1,TRBJ2-5,TGTGCCACCAGCAGACAGGGTGGCGAGACCCAGTACTTC,CATSRQGGETQYF
NA,many,TRBV27,TRBJ1-5,TGTGCCAGCAGTTTATCAGGGGAGACTCAGCCCCAGCATTTT,CASSLSGETQPQHF
TRBD2,NA,TRBV29-1,TRBJ2-7,TGCAGCGTTGTCGGGGGGTCCCGGTCTGCCTACGAGCAGTACTTC,CSVVGGSRSAYEQYF
NA,many,TRBV7-3,TRBJ2-3,TGTGCCAGCAGCTTAACGGAAAAAGCGGGCGGTGCAGATACGCAGTATTTT,CASSLTEKAGGADTQYF
NA,many,TRBV24-1,TRBJ2-3,TGTGCCGCCTCACCAGGAAAGGGGCGGTTATCGGCAGATACGCAGTATTTT,CAASPGKGRLSADTQYF
NA,NA,TRBV5-1,TRBJ1-4,TGCGCCAGCAGCCGAATGGACCCCCCGATGAGGGAACTGTTTTTT,CASSRMDPPMRELFF
NA,few,TRBV4-1,TRBJ2-5,TGCGCCAGCAGCCTTACAGGGATACAAGAGACCCAGTACTTC,CASSLTGIQETQYF
NA,NA,TRBV6-2/TRBV6-3,TRBJ2-5,TGTGCCAGCAAAGCAGGGCTACAAGAGACCCAGTACTTC,CASKAGLQETQYF
NA,NA,TRBV6-1,TRBJ1-5,TGTGCCACCGGACACCCCCCTCATAATCAGCCCCAGCATTTT,CATGHPPHNQPQHF
TRBD2,many,TRBV12-5,TRBJ2-7,TGTGCTAGTGGTTCCGTCCTTACTAGCGGGGAAGCCGTCGACGGCTACGAGCAGTACTTC,CASGSVLTSGEAVDGYEQYF
TRBD1,many,TRBV18,TRBJ1-1,TGTGCCAGCACAGGGGACGGGGACACTGAAGCTTTCTTT,CASTGDGDTEAFF
NA,NA,TRBV11-3,TRBJ2-2,TGTGCCAGCAGCTTATTACGGGACACCGGGGAGCTGTTTTTT,CASSLLRDTGELFF
NA,many,TRBV5-1,TRBJ1-1,TGCGCCAGCGGCCGAGACACGACAAACACTGAAGCTTTCTTT,CASGRDTTNTEAFF
TRBD1,many,TRBV6-1,TRBJ1-5,TGTGCCAGCAATTACGGACAGGGGGACCCTAGCAATCAGCCCCAGCATTTT,CASNYGQGDPSNQPQHF
TRBD2,many,TRBV14,TRBJ2-2,TGTGCCAGCAGCCAACTTACTAGCGACTACGGGGAGCTGTTTTTT,CASSQLTSDYGELFF
NA,NA,TRBV7-9,TRBJ2-1,TGTGCCAGCACCTTGACTAGGCATGAGCAGTTCTTC,CASTLTRHEQFF
TRBD1,many,TRBV27,TRBJ1-1,TGTGCCAGCAGTTTATCTTTTGACAGGGAGCCTGAAGCTTTCTTT,CASSLSFDREPEAFF
NA,many,TRBV5-1,TRBJ2-7,TGCGCCAGCAGATCCGGCACCTGGGATACCTACGAGCAGTACTTC,CASRSGTWDTYEQYF
NA,many,TRBV28,TRBJ2-7,TGTGCCAGCAGCTCCGGGACCGCGGCCTACGAGCAGTACTTC,CASSSGTAAYEQYF
NA,many,TRBV18,TRBJ1-1,TGTGCCAGCTCACCACCGGATAACACTGAAGCTTTCTTT,CASSPPDNTEAFF
TRBD1,many,TRBV28,TRBJ1-2,TGTGCCAGCAGTACGGGACAGTACTTCTATGGCTACACCTTC,CASSTGQYFYGYTF
TRBD1,many,TRBV7-8,TRBJ2-7,TGTGCCAGCGGTCGGACAGGGGTCTCCTACGAGCAGTACTTC,CASGRTGVSYEQYF
NA,NA,TRBV19,TRBJ2-3,TGTGCCAGTAGTATTCGGCAGGGGGGGGCAGATACGCAGTATTTT,CASSIRQGGADTQYF
NA,few,TRBV29-1,TRBJ2-7,TGCAGCGTTGTCCAGGGGTACTCCTACGAGCAGTACTTC,CSVVQGYSYEQYF
NA,many,TRBV7-8,TRBJ2-5,TGTGCCAGCAGGGGAGGGACAGACCAAGAGACCCAGTACTTC,CASRGGTDQETQYF